This passage covers 12 T cell receptor beta chains from one sample sequenced in a study of T cell repertoires in cytomegalovirus infection. TCRdb called the reads again in MiXCR, with one record for every CDR3 protein. Among 360,000 or so distinct CDR3 sequences listed, roughly 34% were seen once. Their antigen targets remain unknown. Sequences were derived from cultured PBMCs, sampled from culture after CMV antigen stimulation. The receptors stem from a human donor in good health (CMV status not recorded). Some clones in this sample may be carry-over from other donors' samples.

The V gene is TRBV7-2, the J gene TRBJ2-4; 14 bases agree with TRBD2. CDR3 size: 19 residues. After removal of 5 bases from V and 0 bases from J, the junction contained 9 bases not matched to a gene. Germline values: CDR1 SGHTA, CDR2 FQGNSA. The CDR3 protein is CASSPRGLAGALAKNIQYF. In nucleotides, the CDR3 is TGTGCCAGCAGCCCCCGGGGACTAGCGGGAGCCCTAGCCAAAAACATTCAGTACTTC.

This chain uses TRBV29-1 with TRBJ2-1; 7 bases match TRBD2. This CDR3 comprises 14 residues. Germline values: CDR1 SQVTM, CDR2 ANQGSEA. V was clipped by 3 bases and J by 3 bases; unmatched bases: 5. The CDR3 is CSVDGAGVYNEQFF. The CDR3 DNA reads TGCAGCGTTGACGGCGCGGGAGTCTACAATGAGCAGTTCTTC.

This clonotype counts as medium-sized. J is TRBJ2-5 and V is TRBV5-4; unclear D gene. V gave up 0 bases and J gave up 5 bases, with 8 bases separating them. This CDR3 is built from 13 residues. From germline, CDR1 is SGHNT and CDR2 YYREEE (reference sequence). CDR3 DNA sequence: TGTGCCAGCAGCTTGGAACACTTTGAGACCCAGTACTTC. This gives the protein CASSLEHFETQYF. The full variable domain, rest sourced from reference TRBV5-4 and TRBJ2-5, is ETGVTQSPTHLIKTRGQQVTLRCSSQSGHNTVSWYQQALGQGPQFIFQYYREEENGRGNFPPRFSGLQFPNYSSELNVNALELDDSALYLCASSLEHFETQYFGPGTRLLVL.

The V gene is TRBV7-2, the J gene TRBJ2-1; no definite D call. The CDR3 is 13 residues long. From germline, CDR1 is SGHTA and CDR2 FQGNSA. V gave up 0 bases and J gave up 3 bases, with 3 bases separating them. The CDR3 spells CASSLANYNEQFF. CDR3 DNA sequence: TGTGCCAGCAGCTTAGCGAACTACAATGAGCAGTTCTTC.

The chain links TRBV27 to TRBJ2-3; 7 bases line up with TRBD2. The CDR3 loop spans 15 amino acids. Germline loops: CDR1 MNHEY, CDR2 SMNVEV (reference sequence). V shed 4 bases, J shed 3 bases, and the junction held 7 bases outside the gene matches. CDR3 protein: CASSSPRGLTDTQYF. The CDR3 nucleotides read TGTGCCAGCAGTTCACCTCGGGGACTAACAGATACGCAGTATTTT.

The chain employs TRBV18 and TRBJ2-7; D gene ambiguous. V was trimmed by 6 bases and J by 0 bases, leaving 12 bases between them. The CDR3 has 14 amino acids. Germline V gene lookup returns CDR1 KGHSH and CDR2 LQKENI. CDR3 sequence reads: CASSPLDNSYEQYV. Here the CDR3 DNA reads TGTGCCAGCTCGCCGCTCGACAACTCCTACGAGCAGTACGTC.

The chain carries TRBV28 and TRBJ1-2; 7 nucleotides line up with TRBD1. This CDR3 contains 15 residues. V lost 6 bases and J lost 3; bases outside the gene matches: 10. Germline V CDR1 and CDR2: MDHEN, SYDVKM. CDR3 in amino acids: CASSLGGAGDYGYTF. In DNA form, the CDR3 reads TGTGCCAGCAGCCTAGGGGGCGCGGGGGACTATGGCTACACCTTC.

This clonotype appeared many times. The chain carries TRBV24-1 and TRBJ2-2; D remains ambiguous. The CDR3 has 15 amino acids. Trimming removed 5 bases at V and 1 base at J, with 10 bases between. CDR1 is KGHDR, CDR2 SFDVKD, per germline. The CDR3 nucleotides read TGTGCCACCAGTGGGCAGATGATGAACACCGGGGAGCTGTTTTTT. The encoded protein is CATSGQMMNTGELFF.

V and J are TRBV7-9 and TRBJ2-3, with 10 positions matching TRBD2. V shed 5 bases, J shed 8 bases, and the junction held 10 bases outside the gene matches. Germline CDR1 is SEHNR and CDR2 is FQNEAQ (reference sequence). The CDR3 has 15 residues. CDR3 loop: CASSLNSGRAGTQYF. CDR3 sequence (DNA): TGTGCCAGCAGCCTTAACAGCGGGAGGGCCGGTACGCAGTATTTT.

This clonotype has ten or more counts. CDR3 bases: TGTGCCAGCAGCGCGGGACTAGCGGCGAGCAATGAGCAGTTCTTC. Translating gives CASSAGLAASNEQFF. The chain is built from TRBV7-2 and TRBJ2-1, with TRBD2 matching 11 bases. V gave up 5 bases and J gave up 6 bases; unmatched junction bases: 6. CDR1 is SGHTA and CDR2 is FQGNSA in the germline V gene. The CDR3 is 15 amino acids.

Of note for this clonotype: Sequence at one end of the junction differs from germline and may be a read error. The V call is TRBV7-7, the J call TRBJ2-1, with 10 bases matching TRBD1. Germline CDR1 reads SSHAT; CDR2 reads FNYEAQ (reference sequence). This CDR3 is built from 14 residues. The CDR3: CASSRGQGNGEQFF. CDR3 nucleotide sequence: TGTGCTAGCAGCCGGGGACAGGGGAACGGTGAGCAGTTCTTC.

This clonotype was observed a single time. V is TRBV28 and J is TRBJ2-5; 12 bases are a match to TRBD2. The germline gives CDR1 MDHEN, CDR2 SYDVKM. The CDR3 is made up of 19 amino acids. V gave up 5 bases and J gave up 4 bases; unmatched junction bases: 17. The CDR3 sequence: CASSPIPPTSGSPGETQYF. CDR3 in DNA: TGTGCCAGCAGTCCAATCCCCCCGACTAGCGGGAGCCCCGGAGAGACCCAGTACTTC.